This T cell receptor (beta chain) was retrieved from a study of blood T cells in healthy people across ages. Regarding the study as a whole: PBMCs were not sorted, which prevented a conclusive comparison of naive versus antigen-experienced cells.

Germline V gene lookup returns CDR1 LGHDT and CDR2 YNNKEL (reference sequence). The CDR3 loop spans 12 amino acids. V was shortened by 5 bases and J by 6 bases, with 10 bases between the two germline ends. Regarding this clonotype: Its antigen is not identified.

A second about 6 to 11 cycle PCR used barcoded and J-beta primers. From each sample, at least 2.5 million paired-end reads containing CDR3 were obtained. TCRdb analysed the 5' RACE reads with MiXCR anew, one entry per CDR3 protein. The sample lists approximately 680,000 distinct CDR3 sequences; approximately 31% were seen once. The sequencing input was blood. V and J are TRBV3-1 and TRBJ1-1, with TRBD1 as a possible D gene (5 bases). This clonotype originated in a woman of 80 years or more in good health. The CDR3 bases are TGTGCCAGCAGCTCCCGACAGTCTGAAGCTTTCTTT. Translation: CASSSRQSEAFF.